Sequencing of this T cell receptor beta chain was carried out in a study of CD8 T cells in Susac syndrome. Study results and caveats: The study's TCR sequencing and HLA analysis covered a relatively small number of individuals, and the study acknowledged this.

As concerns this clonotype: Antigen: not known.

Sequencing of TCR beta drew on CD8+ and CD4+ T cells from blood. RNA amounts of roughly 0.5 to 1 ug underwent reverse transcription with random hexamers. TCR beta CDR3 was amplified by immunoSEQ covering 54 Vbeta and 13 Jbeta. MiXCR, applied by TCRdb to the immunoSEQ multiplex PCR reads, yields one record per CDR3 protein. The sample contains under 200,000 distinct CDR3 sequences, over 85% of which appear only once. Sequencing was carried out using CD4+ T cells from PBMCs. The receptor was derived from a human donor in good health.

The CDR3 nucleotides read TGCGCCAGCAGCGTACGACTAGAGACCCAGTACTTC. This gives the protein CASSVRLETQYF. The genes are TRBV5-1 and TRBJ2-5; no definite D call. Per the germline V gene, CDR1 is SGHRS and CDR2 is YFSETQ. Trimming pared 4 bases from V and 4 bases from J, leaving 8 bases between. CDR3 size: 12 residues.